The clone carrying this TCR beta chain was detected a few times. The source of the sample is a study of shared clonotypes between healthy human individuals. Overall study context: Three CD4 naive, three CD4 memory, two CD8 naive and one CD8 memory plate were used per donor.

The germline V and J ends were trimmed by 8 bases and 1 base, with 9 bases remaining between them. The CDR3 is made up of 12 amino acids. The germline V gene encodes CDR1 SNHLY and CDR2 FYNNEI. Each sorted subset replicate got 200 ng genomic DNA, about 33,000 genomes. Original methodology: ImmunoSEQ sequences covered only the junction and lacked quality scores; filtering therefore differed. The assay was immunoSEQ multiplex PCR, and TCRdb's table has in-frame clones only and misses some. The D gene and trimming were derived from the DNA, and the V and J assignments and clone size from that table. The sample comprises some 2 million clones, over 85% of which are singletons, and 0.1% to 0.15% rests with the top ten.

The rearrangement links TRBV2 to TRBJ2-7; TRBD1 might be the D (6 bases). The specimen sequenced was naive CD4+ T cells sorted from blood. Stated subset: CD45RA+ positively selected. This sequence originates from a man in his late teens or twenties in good health. The CDR3 here is CASAGDSYEQYF. The CDR3, as DNA: TGTGCCAGCGCAGGGGATTCCTACGAGCAGTACTTC.